This T cell receptor (beta chain) stems from a study of identical twins. Overall study findings and caveats: Abundant cord blood beta clonotypes carried fewer insertions; memory repertoires showed none. These conclusions were based on statistical analysis (cross-sectional, not following the same donors).

Notes on this clonotype: Its antigen is unidentified.

Trimming at V came to 4 bases and at J to 6 bases, leaving 6 bases not matched to a gene. Germline V gene lookup returns CDR1 MRHNA and CDR2 SNTAGT. This CDR3 has 16 amino acids. Healthy Caucasian individuals made up all the donors. A universal primer site was added by template switching, and unique molecular identifiers were carried by the cDNA. TCRdb ran MiXCR on the 5' RACE reads and lists one entry per CDR3 protein. The sample yields 500,000 or so distinct CDR3 sequences, approximately 15% seen once. Another study also made use of these data, one on yellow fever vaccine responses in identical twins.

This sequence was found in a woman between 18 and 29 years old in good health. Sequencing used CD4+ T cells sorted from blood. The rearrangement links TRBV6-4 to TRBJ2-1; 13 bases align to TRBD2. For the CDR3, the DNA is TGTGCCAGCAGTGCCCCGGGACTAGCGGGGACCAATGAGCAGTTCTTC. This gives the protein CASSAPGLAGTNEQFF.